Following are 30 T cell receptor beta chains from one sample sequenced in a study of radiotherapy plus CTLA-4 blockade in lung cancer. TCRdb's table, derived via immunoSEQ multiplex PCR, lists solely in-frame clones and lacks some. This sample has 90,000 or so clones, with around four fifths found just once. Sequencing used peripheral blood, obtained from a patient treated with radiotherapy plus ipilimumab. All receptors come from a human donor with non-small cell lung cancer who had stable disease on radiotherapy plus ipilimumab.

In this sample, this clone turned up a few times. The rearrangement uses TRBV28 and TRBJ1-1, with D uncertain. The CDR3 consists of 13 residues. CDR1 is MDHEN and CDR2 is SYDVKM in the germline V gene. Between the trimmed V and J ends, which lost 8 bases and 5 bases, there was a span of 15 bases. The CDR3 coding sequence is TGTGCCAGCGGGGATTTTCGAGGTACTGAAGCTTTCTTT. Amino acid sequence: CASGDFRGTEAFF.

This clone was seen just once. The V and J genes are TRBV6-8 and TRBJ1-1; TRBD1 is a possible D gene (6 bases). The CDR3 extends over 11 amino acids. The germline V gene has CDR1 MNHGY and CDR2 SAAAGT. The V end was cut by 7 bases, the J end by 5 bases, with 8 bases between. The CDR3: CASNQGTEAFF. The CDR3 region has the DNA TGTGCCAGCAATCAGGGGACTGAAGCTTTCTTT.

The chain combines TRBV6-1 with TRBJ2-7; the match to TRBD2 covers 8 bases. The junction had 7 bases not matched to a gene; V was cut back by 8 bases and J by 4 bases. The CDR3 runs 13 residues. Germline V gene lookup returns CDR1 MNHNS and CDR2 SASEGT. The CDR3 protein is CASGPGRAYEQYF. The DNA for the CDR3 is TGTGCCAGCGGGCCCGGGAGGGCTTACGAGCAGTACTTC.

The V call is TRBV9, the J call TRBJ1-1, with 9 bases that match TRBD1. The germline V gene encodes CDR1 SGDLS and CDR2 YYNGEE. This CDR3 comprises 16 residues. Losses at the gene ends were 0 bases for V and 3 bases for J; bases not matched to a gene: 6. CDR3 DNA sequence: TGTGCCAGCAGCGTAGCTACAGGGGGCGCGGACACTGAAGCTTTCTTT. Amino acids: CASSVATGGADTEAFF.

This rearrangement joins TRBV7-9 to TRBJ1-5; 7 nucleotides agree with TRBD1. Germline V gene lookup returns CDR1 SEHNR and CDR2 FQNEAQ (reference sequence). The V and J ends lost 7 bases and 1 base, in that order; junction bases with no gene match: 1. This CDR3 is built from 13 residues. In DNA form, the CDR3 reads TGTGCCAGCATGGACAGGAGCAATCAGCCCCAGCATTTT. Translated, it gives CASMDRSNQPQHF.

The chain recombines TRBV28 with TRBJ2-5; D may be TRBD2 (6 bases). The CDR3 is made up of 11 amino acids. The germline V gene has CDR1 MDHEN and CDR2 SYDVKM. Trimming pared 4 bases from V and 11 bases from J, leaving 11 bases between. The CDR3 reads CASSSTREQYF. The CDR3 coding sequence is TGTGCCAGCAGTTCCACACGGGAGCAGTACTTC.

The chain links TRBV27 to TRBJ1-5; D not certain. The CDR3 consists of 15 residues. In germline, CDR1 is MNHEY, CDR2 SMNVEV (reference sequence). V lost 1 base and J 2 bases, leaving 9 bases between the germline ends. The CDR3 nucleotides read TGTGCCAGCAGTTTATTGGGCGGTGGCAATCAGCCCCAGCATTTT. It is translated as CASSLLGGGNQPQHF.

This chain uses TRBV28 with TRBJ2-1, with 11 bases fitting TRBD2. This CDR3 region has 20 residues. Germline CDR1 and CDR2: MDHEN and SYDVKM. V lost 6 bases, J lost 6 bases, and 22 bases stayed unmatched. The CDR3 is CASRLVVGLAGGRISNEQFF. The CDR3 DNA reads as TGTGCCAGCAGGCTTGTTGTCGGGTTAGCGGGAGGGCGGATTTCCAATGAGCAGTTCTTC.

This sequence joins TRBV19 and TRBJ2-1, with D uncertain. The CDR3 length is 14 residues. Germline CDR1 reads LNHDA; CDR2 reads SQIVND (reference sequence). V was trimmed by 6 bases and J by 6 bases, leaving 15 bases between them. CDR3 residues: CASSPRGELNEQFF. For the CDR3, the DNA is TGTGCCAGTAGCCCGCGAGGTGAGCTCAATGAGCAGTTCTTC. The full variable domain, in which reference TRBV19 and TRBJ2-1 provide the parts outside the CDR3, is DGGITQSPKYLFRKEGQNVTLSCEQNLNHDAMYWYRQDPGQGLRLIYYSQIVNDFQKGDIAEGYSVSREKKESFPLTVTSAQKNPTAFYLCASSPRGELNEQFFGPGTRLTVL.

The chain links TRBV4-1 to TRBJ2-1; D may be TRBD2 (6 bases). Germline CDR1 MGHRA, CDR2 YSYEKL. CDR3 length equals 13 residues. V dropped 1 base and J dropped 8 bases, with 9 bases sitting between them. The CDR3 loop is CASSQVGRYEQFF. In DNA form, the CDR3 reads TGCGCCAGCAGCCAAGTAGGGAGGTATGAGCAGTTCTTC.

V is TRBV30 and J is TRBJ2-7; 7 bases line up with TRBD1. This CDR3 spans 14 amino acids. Unmatched junction bases numbered 8, after V lost 3 bases and J lost 3 bases. The germline gives CDR1 GTSNPN, CDR2 SVGIG (reference sequence). CDR3 sequence (DNA): TGTGCCTGGAGCGCCGGGACAGCTGGCTACGAGCAGTACTTC. Its protein is CAWSAGTAGYEQYF.

The chain is built from TRBV28 and TRBJ2-6; D gene ambiguous. V was cut by 3 bases and J by 4 bases, with 13 bases left in between. The CDR3 has 16 residues. The V gene's germline CDR1 is MDHEN and CDR2 SYDVKM. The CDR3 sequence: CASSFMPTAGANVLTF. CDR3 in DNA: TGTGCCAGCAGTTTCATGCCGACTGCAGGGGCCAACGTCCTGACTTTC.

The chain couples TRBV5-5 to TRBJ2-3; 7 nucleotides agree with TRBD1. The ends lost 5 bases at V and 0 bases at J; junction bases unmatched: 9. Germline V lookup: CDR1 SGHKS, CDR2 YYEKEE (reference sequence). The CDR3 length is 16 residues. CDR3 amino acids: CASRKETGLSTDTQYF. The CDR3 DNA follows: TGTGCCAGCAGAAAAGAGACAGGGCTTAGCACAGATACGCAGTATTTT.

This clone was recorded once. This rearrangement joins TRBV9 to TRBJ1-1; TRBD1 might be the D (6 bases). CDR3 length equals 14 residues. Deletions cut 4 bases from V and 3 bases from J, with 13 bases between. From germline, CDR1 is SGDLS and CDR2 YYNGEE. The CDR3 coding sequence is TGTGCCAGCAGCCTGGACAGTGGGTACACTGAAGCTTTCTTT. Protein: CASSLDSGYTEAFF.

The rearrangement uses TRBV5-1 and TRBJ2-5; TRBD1 matches at 7 bases. The J segment lost 6 bases and the V segment lost 0 bases, leaving 5 bases of the junction unmatched. CDR3 length: 14 amino acids. Germline V gene sequence: CDR1 SGHRS, CDR2 YFSETQ. CDR3 bases: TGCGCCAGCAGCTTGGCAGGGGGTTCGCAGACCCAGTACTTC. Its protein product is CASSLAGGSQTQYF.

The chain employs TRBV18 and TRBJ2-7, with 7 bases lining up with TRBD1. This CDR3 region has 13 residues. V was pared by 5 bases and J by 6 bases, with 7 bases of the junction left unmatched. The germline V gene has CDR1 KGHSH and CDR2 LQKENI. CDR3 sequence: CASSMEQGSEQYF. The CDR3, as DNA: TGTGCCAGCTCAATGGAACAGGGGTCCGAGCAGTACTTC.

The rearrangement uses TRBV19 and TRBJ1-2; D perhaps matches TRBD1 (5 bases). V gave up 3 bases and J gave up 5 bases, with 16 bases separating them. The germline gives CDR1 LNHDA, CDR2 SQIVND (reference sequence). CDR3 length: 15 amino acids. This CDR3 is CASSIPGTDTYGYTF. As DNA, the CDR3 is TGTGCCAGTAGTATTCCCGGGACGGATACTTATGGCTACACCTTC. Together with reference TRBV19 and TRBJ1-2, the CDR3 gives the full variable domain: DGGITQSPKYLFRKEGQNVTLSCEQNLNHDAMYWYRQDPGQGLRLIYYSQIVNDFQKGDIAEGYSVSREKKESFPLTVTSAQKNPTAFYLCASSIPGTDTYGYTFGSGTRLTVV.

V is TRBV12-5 and J is TRBJ2-1, with D possibly TRBD1 on 6 matching bases. Trimming stripped 0 bases from V and 7 bases from J, with 13 bases between. Germline CDR1 LGHNT, CDR2 FRNRAP. The CDR3 runs 15 residues. In DNA, the CDR3 is TGTGCTAGTGGTTTGGTACTGGGGGCTTCTAATGAGCAGTTCTTC. It specifies CASGLVLGASNEQFF.

This chain joins TRBV6-5 and TRBJ2-5; TRBD2 agrees at 14 bases. Losses at the gene ends were 6 bases for V and 4 bases for J; bases not matched to a gene: 4. The germline CDR1 and CDR2 sequences are MNHEY and SVGAGI. The CDR3 sequence is 15 residues long. CDR3 DNA: TGTGCCAGCAGGGGACTAGCGGGAGAATCAGAGACCCAGTACTTC. Its protein is CASRGLAGESETQYF.

This chain uses TRBV30 with TRBJ2-1, with 13 bases matching TRBD2. V dropped 2 bases and J dropped 9; count of bases not matched to a gene: 7. The CDR3 is made up of 15 amino acids. CDR1 GTSNPN and CDR2 SVGIG come from the germline V gene (reference sequence). CDR3 amino acids: CAWSKGLAGTSEQFF. The CDR3 region has the DNA TGTGCCTGGAGTAAGGGACTAGCGGGAACAAGTGAGCAGTTCTTC.

This clone showed up just once. V is TRBV27 and J is TRBJ2-2, with D possibly TRBD2 on 7 matching bases. Germline V gene data show CDR1 as MNHEY and CDR2 as SMNVEV (reference sequence). The V gene lost 0 bases and the J gene lost 3 bases, with 11 bases spanning the gap. The CDR3 runs to 16 residues. The CDR3 region has the DNA TGTGCCAGCAGTTTATCGGGGGGGCTGGACACCGGGGAGCTGTTTTTT. It translates to CASSLSGGLDTGELFF.

The chain employs TRBV2 and TRBJ2-3; tentative D call: TRBD2 (6 bases). V was trimmed by 5 bases and J by 2 bases, leaving 11 bases between them. Per germline, CDR1 SNHLY and CDR2 FYNNEI. The CDR3 runs 14 residues. The chain's CDR3 is CASSSGTYTDTQYF. The CDR3, as DNA: TGTGCCAGCAGTTCCGGGACTTACACAGATACGCAGTATTTT.

The chain couples TRBV5-1 to TRBJ2-4; the D call may be TRBD1 or TRBD2 (6 bases each). In germline, CDR1 is SGHRS, CDR2 YFSETQ. The ends were cut back, 4 bases at V and 6 bases at J, with 17 bases in the middle. The CDR3 spans 15 residues. This CDR3 reads CASSPSGGLGNIQYF. The CDR3 DNA sequence: TGCGCCAGCAGCCCTTCTGGGGGGCTTGGAAACATTCAGTACTTC.

This clone has only one observation. CDR3 in DNA: TGTGCCAGCAGTGCTCAGGTGGGGGGTGAAGCTTTCTTT. Translating it yields CASSAQVGGEAFF. This chain joins TRBV9 and TRBJ1-1; possibly TRBD1 for D (5 bases). Germline V CDR1 and CDR2: SGDLS, YYNGEE. The CDR3 runs to 13 residues. The V end lost 5 bases, the J end lost 7 bases, and 15 bases lay between the germline ends.

The J gene is TRBJ2-7, the V gene TRBV28; 11 bases are a match to TRBD1. The CDR3 runs 16 residues. The V segment lost 5 bases and the J segment 4 bases; nucleotides outside the gene matches: 10. The germline V gene encodes CDR1 MDHEN and CDR2 SYDVKM. The CDR3 bases are TGTGCCAGCAGTCCTTTCGGGACAGGGGGAAAGTACGAGCAGTACTTC. It is translated as CASSPFGTGGKYEQYF.

This clone was seen only once. The V call is TRBV6-5, the J call TRBJ2-2; D gene unclear. The CDR3 has 11 amino acids. V lost 8 bases to trimming and J lost 6 bases, with 7 bases between them. Germline values: CDR1 MNHEY, CDR2 SVGAGI. The CDR3 reads CASGSPGELFF. CDR3 DNA: TGTGCCAGCGGTAGCCCCGGGGAGCTGTTTTTT.

A single count supports this clone. The rearrangement links TRBV7-2 to TRBJ1-2, with D hard to call. Germline CDR1 and CDR2: SGHTA and FQGNSA. With 5 bases removed from V and 8 bases from J, the gap between germline ends came to 18 bases. The CDR3 loop spans 14 amino acids. The CDR3 DNA sequence: TGTGCCAGCAGCCGAGCTCCTGGCATGGCCGGCTACACCTTC. This translates into CASSRAPGMAGYTF.

This clone has just a few counts. The chain recombines TRBV18 with TRBJ1-1; D gene uncertain. Trimming shortened V by 1 base and J by 2 bases, and 8 bases separated the two germline ends. Germline V gene lookup returns CDR1 KGHSH and CDR2 LQKENI. CDR3 size: 14 residues. This CDR3 is CASSPLRENTEAFF. CDR3 nucleotide sequence: TGTGCCAGCTCACCACTAAGGGAAAACACTGAAGCTTTCTTT.

The chain employs TRBV19 and TRBJ2-1; D is unclear. There are 15 residues in the CDR3. V was pared by 5 bases and J by 0 bases, with 11 bases between. The germline V gene has CDR1 LNHDA and CDR2 SQIVND (reference sequence). The CDR3 sequence: CASSPDGSSYNEQFF. CDR3 nucleotides: TGTGCCAGTAGTCCCGACGGTAGCTCCTACAATGAGCAGTTCTTC.

The chain uses TRBV5-1 and TRBJ2-7; 7 positions match TRBD1. The CDR3 runs to 14 residues. CDR1 is SGHRS and CDR2 is YFSETQ in the germline V gene. Trimming cost V 4 bases and J 4 bases; bases outside gene matches: 8. CDR3: CASSIRTGTYEQYF. For the CDR3, the DNA is TGCGCCAGCAGCATAAGGACAGGAACTTACGAGCAGTACTTC.